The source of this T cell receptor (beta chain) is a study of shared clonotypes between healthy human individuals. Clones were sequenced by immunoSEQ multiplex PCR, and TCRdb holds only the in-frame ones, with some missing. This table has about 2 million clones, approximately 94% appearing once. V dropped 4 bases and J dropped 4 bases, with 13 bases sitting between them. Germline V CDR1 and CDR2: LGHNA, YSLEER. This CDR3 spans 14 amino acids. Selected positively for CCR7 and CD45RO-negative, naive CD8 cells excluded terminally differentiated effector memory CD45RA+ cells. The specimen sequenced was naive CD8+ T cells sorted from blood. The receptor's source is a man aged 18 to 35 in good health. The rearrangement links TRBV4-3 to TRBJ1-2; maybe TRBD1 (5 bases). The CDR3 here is CASSPNGATYGYTF. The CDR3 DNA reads TGCGCCAGCAGCCCTAACGGGGCCACCTATGGCTACACCTTC.